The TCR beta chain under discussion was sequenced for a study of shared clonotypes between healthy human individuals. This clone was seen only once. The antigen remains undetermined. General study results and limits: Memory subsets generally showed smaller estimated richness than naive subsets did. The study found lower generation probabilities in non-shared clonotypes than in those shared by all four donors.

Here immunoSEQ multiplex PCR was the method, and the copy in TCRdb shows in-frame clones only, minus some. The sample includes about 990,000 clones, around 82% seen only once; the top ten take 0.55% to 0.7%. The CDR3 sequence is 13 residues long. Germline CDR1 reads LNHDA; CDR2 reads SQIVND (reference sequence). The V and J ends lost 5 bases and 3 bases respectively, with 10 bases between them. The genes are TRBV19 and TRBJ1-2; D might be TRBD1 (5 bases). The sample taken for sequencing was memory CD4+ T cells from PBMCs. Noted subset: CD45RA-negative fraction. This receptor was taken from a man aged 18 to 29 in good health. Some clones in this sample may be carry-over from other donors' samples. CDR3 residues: CASSGDGHYGYTF. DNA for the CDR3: TGTGCCAGTAGTGGGGACGGGCACTATGGCTACACCTTC.